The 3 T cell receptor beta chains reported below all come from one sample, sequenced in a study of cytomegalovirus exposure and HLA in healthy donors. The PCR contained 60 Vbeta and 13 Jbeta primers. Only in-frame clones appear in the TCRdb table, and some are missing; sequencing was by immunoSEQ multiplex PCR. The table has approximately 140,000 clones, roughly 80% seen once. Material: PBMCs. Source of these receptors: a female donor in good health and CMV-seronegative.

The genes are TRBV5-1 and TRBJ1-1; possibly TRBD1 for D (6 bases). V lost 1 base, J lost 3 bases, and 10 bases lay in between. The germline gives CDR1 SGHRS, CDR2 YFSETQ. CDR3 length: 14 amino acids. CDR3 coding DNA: TGCGCCAGCAGCTTGAGGGACATCTACACTGAAGCTTTCTTT. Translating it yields CASSLRDIYTEAFF. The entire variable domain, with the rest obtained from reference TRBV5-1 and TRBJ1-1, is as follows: KAGVTQTPRYLIKTRGQQVTLSCSPISGHRSVSWYQQTPGQGLQFLFEYFSETQRNKGNFPGRFSGRQFSNSRSEMNVSTLELGDSALYLCASSLRDIYTEAFFGQGTRLTVV.

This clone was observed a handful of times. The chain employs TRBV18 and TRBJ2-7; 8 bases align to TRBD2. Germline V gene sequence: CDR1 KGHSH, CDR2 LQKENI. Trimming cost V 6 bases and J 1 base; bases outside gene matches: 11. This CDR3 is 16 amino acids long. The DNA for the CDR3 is TGTGCCAGCTCTACCGGTCGAGCGGGGGTTTCCTACGAGCAGTACTTC. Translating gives CASSTGRAGVSYEQYF.

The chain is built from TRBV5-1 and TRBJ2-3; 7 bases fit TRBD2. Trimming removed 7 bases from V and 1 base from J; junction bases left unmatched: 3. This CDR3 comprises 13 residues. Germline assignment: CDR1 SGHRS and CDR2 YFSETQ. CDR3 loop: CASGEGGTDTQYF. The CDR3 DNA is TGCGCCAGCGGGGAGGGCGGCACAGATACGCAGTATTTT.